One sample yielded the 30 T cell receptor beta chains listed below, sequenced in a study of beta chain features in type 1 diabetes. All of the isolated RNA was reverse transcribed, so expressed TCRB transcripts were sequenced. Produced via immunoSEQ multiplex PCR; TCRdb's table is partial and in-frame only. Of just over 600,000 clones listed, 15% to 17% are singletons. The sequenced material came from naive CD4+ T cells from blood. Every receptor here comes from a man in his late teens or twenties in good health.

This clone has a handful of counts. The chain carries TRBV7-2 and TRBJ2-4, with TRBD2 matching 10 bases. This CDR3 spans 17 amino acids. J was trimmed by 1 base and V by 5 bases; bases with no gene match: 8. Germline V lookup: CDR1 SGHTA, CDR2 FQGNSA. This CDR3 reads CASSPGGLAVAKNIQYF. CDR3 sequence (DNA): TGTGCCAGCAGCCCAGGAGGACTAGCGGTGGCCAAAAACATTCAGTACTTC.

The chain uses TRBV6-5 and TRBJ1-1; D might be TRBD1 (6 bases). Germline V gene sequence: CDR1 MNHEY, CDR2 SVGAGI. V gave up 5 bases and J gave up 4 bases, with 11 bases separating them. This CDR3 is built from 13 residues. CDR3 sequence: CASSQGQVTEAFF. The CDR3 coding sequence is TGTGCCAGCAGTCAGGGGCAGGTCACTGAAGCTTTCTTT.

This clone was detected a few times. The CDR3 region is CASRRTGQETQYF. The CDR3 DNA sequence: TGCGCCAGCAGGCGGACAGGCCAAGAGACCCAGTACTTC. This rearrangement joins TRBV5-1 to TRBJ2-5; 7 bases fit TRBD1. This CDR3 has 13 amino acids. Germline V CDR1 and CDR2: SGHRS, YFSETQ. V lost 5 bases, J lost 1 base, and 2 bases stayed unmatched.

J is TRBJ2-5 and V is TRBV13; D is unclear. Germline V gene sequence: CDR1 PRHDT, CDR2 FYEKMQ (reference sequence). Trimming shortened V by 5 bases and J by 7 bases, and 20 bases separated the two germline ends. CDR3 size: 15 residues. This CDR3 is CASSIYRSGLRTQYF. DNA for the CDR3: TGTGCCAGCAGCATATACCGTTCGGGCCTCAGGACCCAGTACTTC.

This clone was recorded a few times. The chain is built from TRBV5-5 and TRBJ1-1; the D is unclear. Germline CDR1 and CDR2: SGHKS and YYEKEE (reference sequence). The CDR3 contains 14 residues. The V and J ends lost 5 bases and 1 base respectively, with 12 bases between them. The CDR3 sequence is CASRPIRENTEAFF. The CDR3 DNA sequence: TGTGCCAGCAGACCTATCCGGGAGAACACTGAAGCTTTCTTT.

The rearrangement uses TRBV9 and TRBJ2-3; D ambiguous. The germline CDR1 and CDR2 sequences are SGDLS and YYNGEE. The CDR3 has 14 amino acids. V gave up 3 bases and J gave up 2 bases, with 10 bases separating them. The chain's CDR3 is CASSDGPHTDTQYF. The DNA of the CDR3 is TGTGCCAGCAGCGACGGCCCGCACACAGATACGCAGTATTTT.

This clone turned up a few times. V gene TRBV28 combines with J gene TRBJ1-5; no clear D gene. Trimming took off 8 bases at V and 7 bases at J, with 12 bases between the two ends. Germline V CDR1 and CDR2: MDHEN, SYDVKM. The CDR3 spans 12 residues. The CDR3 nucleotides read TGTGCCAGCCACCTAGCCAGGCAGCCCCAGCATTTT. Its protein product is CASHLARQPQHF.

This clone was seen more than once but under ten times. The rearrangement links TRBV15 to TRBJ1-1; possible D gene TRBD1, 5 bases. CDR3 length: 19 residues. Germline-derived CDR1 and CDR2 are LNHNV and YYDKDF (reference sequence). Deletions cut 1 base from V and 4 bases from J, with 25 bases between. Here the CDR3 reads CATSRGLGQGLVQRTEAFF. CDR3 coding DNA: TGTGCCACCAGCAGAGGTCTTGGGCAGGGATTAGTTCAACGCACTGAAGCTTTCTTT.

The chain combines TRBV29-1 with TRBJ1-5; D remains ambiguous. This CDR3 has 12 residues. Looked up from germline, CDR1 is SQVTM and CDR2 is ANQGSEA. Trimming took 7 bases from V and 4 from J, leaving 11 bases between them. The CDR3 DNA is TGCAGCGCTCGAGCGGGGAATCAGCCCCAGCATTTT. This translates into CSARAGNQPQHF.

The chain joins TRBV27 to TRBJ1-2; D ambiguous. Looked up from germline, CDR1 is MNHEY and CDR2 is SMNVEV (reference sequence). The CDR3 extends over 14 amino acids. Trimming pared 5 bases from V and 4 bases from J, leaving 14 bases between. The CDR3 region is CASSPRTEIYGYTF. In nucleotides, the CDR3 is TGTGCCAGCAGTCCACGGACGGAAATCTATGGCTACACCTTC.

This clone came up a few times. The rearrangement uses TRBV25-1 and TRBJ2-5; the D gene could be TRBD1 or TRBD2 (5 bases each). Germline V gene sequence: CDR1 MGHDK, CDR2 SYGVNS. Trimming left V 1 base short and J 3 bases short, with 15 bases between. The CDR3 consists of 16 residues. The CDR3 DNA reads TGTGCCAGCAGTGAATGGGGCCAGGTGGGGGAAGAGACCCAGTACTTC. It yields the protein CASSEWGQVGEETQYF. Supplemented by reference TRBV25-1 and TRBJ2-5, the full variable domain reads EADIYQTPRYLVIGTGKKITLECSQTMGHDKMYWYQQDPGMELHLIHYSYGVNSTEKGDLSSESTVSRIRTEHFPLTLESARPSHTSQYLCASSEWGQVGEETQYFGPGTRLLVL.

This sequence joins TRBV10-3 and TRBJ2-3; 10 bases are shared with TRBD1. Looked up from germline, CDR1 is ENHRY and CDR2 is SYGVKD. CDR3 length: 15 amino acids. Trimming removed 7 bases from V and 1 base from J; junction bases left unmatched: 5. CDR3 sequence: CAITRDRGGTDTQYF. CDR3 in DNA: TGTGCCATCACCAGGGACAGGGGCGGCACAGATACGCAGTATTTT.

This chain connects TRBV7-9 to TRBJ1-2; D gene unclear. The CDR3 is 13 residues long. Germline V lookup: CDR1 SEHNR, CDR2 FQNEAQ (reference sequence). V dropped 1 base and J dropped 4 bases, with 7 bases sitting between them. CDR3 protein: CASSLGVGYGYTF. CDR3 DNA: TGTGCCAGCAGCTTAGGGGTTGGCTATGGCTACACCTTC.

This clone has a handful of counts. The chain employs TRBV18 and TRBJ1-1, with 8 bases fitting TRBD1. This CDR3 has 18 residues. Germline assignment: CDR1 KGHSH and CDR2 LQKENI. Losses at the gene ends were 4 bases for V and 4 bases for J; bases not matched to a gene: 17. The CDR3 spells CASSRPMSFRQGSTEAFF. In DNA form, the CDR3 reads TGTGCCAGCTCACGACCGATGTCTTTCCGACAGGGGAGCACTGAAGCTTTCTTT.

The chain combines TRBV15 with TRBJ2-7; possibly TRBD1 for D (5 bases). Germline-derived CDR1 and CDR2 are LNHNV and YYDKDF (reference sequence). The CDR3 runs to 13 residues. The V and J ends lost 5 bases and 9 bases respectively, with 17 bases between them. The CDR3 DNA is TGTGCCACCAGCCTTGACGTGGTAGGGGCGCAGTACTTC. Residues: CATSLDVVGAQYF.

This chain connects TRBV7-2 to TRBJ1-4, with 8 positions matching TRBD1. Germline trimming cut 5 bases from V and 5 bases from J; bases unmatched to any gene: 4. Per germline, CDR1 SGHTA and CDR2 FQGNSA. There are 14 residues in the CDR3. Here the CDR3 reads CASSRQGHNEKLFF. In nucleotides, the CDR3 is TGTGCCAGCAGCCGACAGGGGCACAATGAAAAACTGTTTTTT.

V gene TRBV2 combines with J gene TRBJ1-2; perhaps TRBD1 as D (5 bases). The germline V gene encodes CDR1 SNHLY and CDR2 FYNNEI. This CDR3 comprises 13 residues. V was trimmed by 6 bases and J by 4 bases, leaving 12 bases between them. The DNA for the CDR3 is TGTGCCAGCAGGGGGGACCACTCCTATGGCTACACCTTC. Its protein is CASRGDHSYGYTF.

The chain joins TRBV30 to TRBJ1-3; possible D gene TRBD1, 5 bases. Germline CDR1 and CDR2: GTSNPN and SVGIG (reference sequence). V lost 3 bases and J 0 bases, leaving 12 bases between the germline ends. CDR3 length: 15 amino acids. The CDR3 loop reads CAWRPPGFSGNTIYF. The CDR3, as DNA: TGTGCCTGGAGGCCCCCAGGGTTCTCTGGAAACACCATATATTTT.

V usage is TRBV9 and J usage is TRBJ1-5; the D is unclear. V lost 0 bases, J lost 9 bases, and 7 bases lay in between. The CDR3 runs 12 residues. Germline loops: CDR1 SGDLS, CDR2 YYNGEE. CDR3 in amino acids: CASSVEAGPQHF. CDR3 bases: TGTGCCAGCAGCGTAGAAGCGGGGCCCCAGCATTTT.

The chain combines TRBV18 with TRBJ2-7; TRBD1 matches at 7 bases. This CDR3 contains 14 residues. CDR1 and CDR2 from the germline V gene are KGHSH and LQKENI. V gave up 2 bases and J gave up 2 bases; unmatched junction bases: 3. The CDR3 DNA is TGTGCCAGCTCACCATCGGGACAGCCCTACGAGCAGTACTTC. Amino acid sequence: CASSPSGQPYEQYF.

The chain is built from TRBV27 and TRBJ1-2; D unresolved. This CDR3 is 14 amino acids long. Trimming cost V 2 bases and J 1 base, with 8 bases left between them. Germline CDR1 reads MNHEY; CDR2 reads SMNVEV (reference sequence). The chain's CDR3 is CASSLRLSNYGYTF. Here the CDR3 DNA reads TGTGCCAGCAGTTTACGGTTGAGTAACTATGGCTACACCTTC.

This chain links TRBV25-1 with TRBJ2-2; either TRBD1 or TRBD2 may fit D (7 bases each). V shed 3 bases and J shed 7 bases, with 18 bases lying between them. The CDR3 is 16 amino acids. Germline V gene sequence: CDR1 MGHDK, CDR2 SYGVNS. The chain's CDR3 is CASSDPRQGGGGELFF. CDR3 nucleotide sequence: TGTGCCAGCAGTGACCCTCGACAGGGCGGGGGCGGGGAGCTGTTTTTT.

This clone was found many times. This rearrangement joins TRBV7-9 to TRBJ2-3; maybe TRBD2 (5 bases). CDR3 length: 13 amino acids. Germline lookup yields CDR1 SEHNR and CDR2 FQNEAQ (reference sequence). V shed 5 bases and J shed 7 bases, with 13 bases lying between them. The CDR3 region has the DNA TGTGCCAGCAGCCCCAAATGGAGGCATACGCAGTATTTT. Its protein is CASSPKWRHTQYF.

The CDR3 DNA sequence: TGTGCCAGCAATCGACAGGGGGCTGGAAACACCATATATTTT. Translated, it gives CASNRQGAGNTIYF. This chain connects TRBV2 to TRBJ1-3; TRBD1 aligns across 9 bases. This CDR3 contains 14 residues. Germline values: CDR1 SNHLY, CDR2 FYNNEI. Unmatched junction bases numbered 3, after V lost 7 bases and J lost 2 bases.

This clone has a handful of counts. This chain uses TRBV21-1 with TRBJ2-1. TRBV21-1 is recorded as a pseudogene. The CDR3 spans 15 residues. The CDR3 spells CASSKRTTIRHEQFF. CDR3 nucleotide sequence: TGTGCCAGCAGCAAAAGGACCACAATTAGGCATGAGCAGTTCTTC.

About this clone itself: Within the sample, other DNA sequences also encode this same CDR3. The CDR3 sequence: CASSQGLAGGLWAQYF. Written as DNA, the CDR3 is TGCGCCAGCAGCCAAGGGCTAGCGGGAGGGCTCTGGGCCCAGTACTTC. The genes are TRBV4-1 and TRBJ2-5; 12 positions agree with TRBD2. This CDR3 region has 16 residues. J lost 9 bases, V lost 1 base, and 9 bases had no gene match. Germline V lookup: CDR1 MGHRA, CDR2 YSYEKL.

The gene calls are TRBV28 and TRBJ1-2; D is unclear. CDR1 and CDR2 (germline): MDHEN, SYDVKM. The CDR3 is made up of 11 amino acids. Trimming removed 8 bases at V and 8 bases at J, with 12 bases between. CDR3: CASGDIRGYTF. CDR3 nucleotides: TGTGCCAGCGGGGATATCCGCGGCTACACCTTC.

The CDR3 loop reads CASSLFSGQGYEQYF. CDR3 coding DNA: TGTGCCAGCAGCTTGTTCAGTGGGCAGGGCTACGAGCAGTACTTC. The rearrangement joins TRBV5-6 to TRBJ2-7; the D gene is possibly TRBD1 (5 bases). CDR3 length: 15 residues. The V gene lost 1 base and the J gene lost 3 bases, with 14 bases spanning the gap. Germline V gene data show CDR1 as SGHDT and CDR2 as YYEEEE.

This clone has just a few counts. V is TRBV7-6 and J is TRBJ2-7; no reliable D call. Trimming shortened V by 0 bases and J by 0 bases, and 9 bases separated the two germline ends. The germline CDR1 and CDR2 sequences are SGHVS and FNYEAQ. There are 15 residues in the CDR3. The chain's CDR3 is CASSLALGGSYEQYF. The CDR3 DNA follows: TGTGCCAGCAGCTTAGCGCTTGGTGGCTCCTACGAGCAGTACTTC.

The rearrangement joins TRBV27 to TRBJ2-7, with TRBD2 as a possible D gene (5 bases). Trimming removed 7 bases from V and 2 bases from J, with 18 bases in between. CDR3 length: 15 amino acids. Germline CDR1 is MNHEY and CDR2 is SMNVEV (reference sequence). In nucleotides, the CDR3 is TGTGCCAGCATGGAGGTTTGGGCGAGGACCTACGAGCAGTACTTC. Protein: CASMEVWARTYEQYF.